Below are 29 T cell receptor beta chains sequenced from a single sample in a study of Ad26.COV2.S vaccination and SARS-CoV-2 variants. Method: immunoSEQ multiplex PCR; TCRdb's copy keeps in-frame clones and lacks some. The sample shows about 350,000 clones, roughly 90% of them seen only once. As to treatment: some 20 received Ad26.COV2.S at low or high dose, single or two shots; roughly five received placebo; per-sample allocation not given. Sampling took place 63 days after the first vaccine or placebo injection. The sequencing here drew on peripheral blood, taken in a trial of Ad26.COV2.S vaccine versus placebo. The origin of the receptors is a person between 18 and 65 years old who received the Ad26.COV2.S COVID-19 vaccine or a placebo.

This clone occurred once. The J gene is TRBJ2-3, the V gene TRBV7-9; D gene ambiguous. This CDR3 spans 15 amino acids. Germline-derived CDR1 and CDR2 are SEHNR and FQNEAQ (reference sequence). V gave up 1 base and J gave up 3 bases, with 11 bases separating them. CDR3 protein: CASSLVGSQTDTQYF. CDR3 DNA: TGTGCCAGCAGCTTAGTTGGTAGCCAGACAGATACGCAGTATTTT. Full variable domain (outside the CDR3, taken from reference TRBV7-9 and TRBJ2-3): DTGVSQNPRHKITKRGQNVTFRCDPISEHNRLYWYRQTLGQGPEFLTYFQNEAQLEKSRLLSDRFSAERPKGSFSTLEIQRTEQGDSAMYLCASSLVGSQTDTQYFGPGTRLTVL.

In nucleotides, the CDR3 is TGCGCCAGCAGCTGGCCGGATAACACCGGGGAGCTGTTTTTT. Protein sequence: CASSWPDNTGELFF. The chain combines TRBV5-1 with TRBJ2-2; no reliable D call. This CDR3 region has 14 residues. The germline V gene has CDR1 SGHRS and CDR2 YFSETQ. Trimming removed 3 bases at V and 2 bases at J, with 8 bases between.

Only a few counts were recorded for this clone. The chain links TRBV2 to TRBJ2-7; 8 bases align to TRBD2. This CDR3 has 16 amino acids. V dropped 7 bases and J dropped 2; count of bases not matched to a gene: 13. Germline CDR1 reads SNHLY; CDR2 reads FYNNEI. The CDR3 nucleotides are TGTGCCAGCAACGAAATAGAGGGACTAGGGGCCTACGAGCAGTACTTC. Translated: CASNEIEGLGAYEQYF. Together with reference TRBV2 and TRBJ2-7, the CDR3 gives the full variable domain: EPEVTQTPSHQVTQMGQEVILRCVPISNHLYFYWYRQILGQKVEFLVSFYNNEISEKSEIFDDQFSVERPDGSNFTLKIRSTKLEDSAMYFCASNEIEGLGAYEQYFGPGTRLTVT.

The chain links TRBV30 to TRBJ1-6, with D hard to call. V was shortened by 4 bases and J by 11 bases, with 15 bases between the two germline ends. The CDR3 sequence is 13 residues long. In germline, CDR1 is GTSNPN, CDR2 SVGIG (reference sequence). The CDR3 loop is CAWTPRQGAPLHF. Here the CDR3 DNA reads TGTGCCTGGACCCCCAGACAAGGCGCACCCCTCCACTTT.

The chain uses TRBV28 and TRBJ2-7, with D perhaps TRBD1 (6 bases). CDR3 length: 16 amino acids. Trimming took off 7 bases at V and 2 bases at J, with 21 bases between the two ends. In germline, CDR1 is MDHEN, CDR2 SYDVKM. CDR3 DNA: TGTGCCAGCACCCACCGGTGGCAGGGGACCCCCTACGAGCAGTACTTC. Protein product: CASTHRWQGTPYEQYF.

This clone showed up just a few times. The chain recombines TRBV10-2 with TRBJ2-2; D remains unclear. Trimming removed 7 bases at V and 2 bases at J, with 11 bases between. The CDR3 sequence is 14 residues long. Germline V gene data show CDR1 as WSHSY and CDR2 as SAAADI. This CDR3 reads CASTESGNTGELFF. The CDR3 coding sequence is TGCGCCAGCACAGAGTCGGGTAACACCGGGGAGCTGTTTTTT.

The chain couples TRBV6-2 or TRBV6-3 to TRBJ2-6; 8 bases fit TRBD1. CDR1 MNHEY and CDR2 SVGEGT come from the germline V gene. The CDR3 extends over 19 amino acids. Trimming at V came to 4 bases and at J to 0 bases, leaving 11 bases not matched to a gene. CDR3 protein: CASSFSPRTGSSGANVLTF. The CDR3 DNA reads TGTGCCAGCAGTTTCTCCCCGCGGACAGGGAGCTCTGGGGCCAACGTCCTGACTTTC.

A few counts support this clone. The V and J genes are TRBV9 and TRBJ2-7, with D possibly being TRBD1 or TRBD2 (5 bases each). CDR3 length equals 14 residues. Trimming removed 5 bases from V and 2 bases from J, with 14 bases in between. Germline loops: CDR1 SGDLS, CDR2 YYNGEE. CDR3 bases: TGTGCCAGCAGGGACCGGGGCCCTACCTACGAGCAGTACTTC. Protein product: CASRDRGPTYEQYF.

This clone was detected once. The chain has TRBV11-1 and TRBJ2-3; 9 nucleotides line up with TRBD2. The V segment lost 3 bases and the J segment 14 bases; nucleotides outside the gene matches: 12. Germline-derived CDR1 and CDR2 are SGHAT and FQDESV (reference sequence). This CDR3 spans 14 amino acids. CDR3 coding DNA: TGTGCCAGCAGCTTCGGTAGCGGGGGCCGGGGGGGGTATTTT. Translating it yields CASSFGSGGRGGYF.

The chain combines TRBV11-2 with TRBJ2-7, with 9 nucleotides matching TRBD2. With 3 bases clipped from V and 3 bases from J, the junction kept 6 bases outside the gene matches. CDR3 length: 15 amino acids. The V gene's germline CDR1 is SGHAT and CDR2 FQNNGV. The CDR3 DNA sequence: TGTGCCAGCAGCTTCGGGGTAGCGGGGGTCTACGAGCAGTACTTC. Protein: CASSFGVAGVYEQYF.

Regarding this clone: At the DNA level, this CDR3 is encoded by other sequences in the same sample as well. The chain uses TRBV18 and TRBJ1-5; 7 positions match TRBD1. Germline CDR1 KGHSH, CDR2 LQKENI. This CDR3 spans 14 amino acids. V dropped 4 bases and J dropped 3; count of bases not matched to a gene: 3. For the CDR3, the DNA is TGTGCCAGCTCACTAGGACAGGTCAATCAGCCCCAGCATTTT. Amino acids: CASSLGQVNQPQHF.

The chain recombines TRBV7-2 with TRBJ2-5; D ambiguous. V shed 2 bases and J shed 1 base, with 11 bases lying between them. The germline gives CDR1 SGHTA, CDR2 FQGNSA. The CDR3 has 15 amino acids. CDR3 sequence reads: CASSLRPVLQETQYF. Written as DNA, the CDR3 is TGTGCCAGCAGCTTACGTCCGGTTCTCCAAGAGACCCAGTACTTC.

This chain links TRBV4-3 with TRBJ2-2, with 10 bases aligning to TRBD2. CDR1 and CDR2 (germline): LGHNA, YSLEER. This CDR3 is built from 16 residues. Germline trimming cut 2 bases from V and 1 base from J; bases unmatched to any gene: 1. CDR3 coding DNA: TGCGCCAGCAGCCAAAGGACTAGCGGGAACACCGGGGAGCTGTTTTTT. Translation: CASSQRTSGNTGELFF.

A single count supports this clone. V and J are TRBV27 and TRBJ2-4, with 11 bases aligning to TRBD2. V shed 4 bases and J 5 bases; nucleotides not matched to a gene: 7. CDR1 is MNHEY, CDR2 SMNVEV, per germline (reference sequence). This CDR3 contains 16 residues. CDR3 sequence: CASSSLMGLAENIQYF. In DNA, the CDR3 is TGTGCCAGCAGTTCCTTAATGGGACTAGCGGAAAACATTCAGTACTTC.

The chain links TRBV10-3 to TRBJ2-7; D is ambiguous. There are 14 residues in the CDR3. V was trimmed by 6 bases and J by 2 bases, leaving 14 bases between them. Germline assignment: CDR1 ENHRY and CDR2 SYGVKD. For the CDR3, the DNA is TGTGCCATCAGACTAACGGACGGTACCTACGAGCAGTACTTC. Amino acids: CAIRLTDGTYEQYF.

J is TRBJ1-2 and V is TRBV5-6; no reliable D call. The CDR3 is made up of 15 amino acids. V lost 0 bases and J lost 4, with 13 bases in between. Germline V lookup: CDR1 SGHDT, CDR2 YYEEEE. In DNA, the CDR3 is TGTGCCAGCAGCTTGGAGGGCCGCGGTGGCTATGGCTACACCTTC. It codes for CASSLEGRGGYGYTF.

This chain links TRBV7-2 with TRBJ1-6; 8 bases align to TRBD1. CDR3 size: 16 residues. The junction had 8 bases not matched to a gene; V was cut back by 5 bases and J by 5 bases. Germline values: CDR1 SGHTA, CDR2 FQGNSA. The CDR3 spells CASSPQGTGHNSPLHF. CDR3 DNA sequence: TGTGCCAGCAGCCCACAGGGGACAGGCCATAATTCACCCCTCCACTTT.

The chain joins TRBV12-3 or TRBV12-4 to TRBJ2-4; no firm D call. CDR3 length equals 13 residues. V was clipped by 5 bases and J by 1 base, with 6 bases between them. The CDR3 bases are TGTGCCAGCAGTCCCGCCGCCAAAAACATTCAGTACTTC. This sequence encodes CASSPAAKNIQYF.

The sample holds one count of this clone. This chain links TRBV21-1 with TRBJ1-4. TRBV21-1 is a pseudogene. CDR3 size: 15 residues. The CDR3 DNA sequence: TGTGCCAGCAGCCCTCAGCCCCGGGATAATGAAAAACTGTTTTTT. This gives the protein CASSPQPRDNEKLFF.

The J gene is TRBJ1-5, the V gene TRBV11-2; D is uncertain. Germline CDR1 is SGHAT and CDR2 is FQNNGV. This CDR3 is 14 amino acids long. V was cut by 1 base and J by 5 bases, with 9 bases left in between. The CDR3: CASSLGGNHQPQHF. CDR3 nucleotides: TGTGCCAGCAGCTTAGGTGGCAACCATCAGCCCCAGCATTTT.

This chain uses TRBV10-2 with TRBJ2-2; 8 nucleotides agree with TRBD1. Germline trimming cut 8 bases from V and 7 bases from J; bases unmatched to any gene: 6. Germline V gene data show CDR1 as WSHSY and CDR2 as SAAADI. CDR3 length equals 13 residues. DNA of the CDR3: TGCGCCAGCCAGGGGGCTGGGATCGGGGAGCTGTTTTTT. Its protein is CASQGAGIGELFF.

A single count supports this clone. This chain connects TRBV4-3 to TRBJ1-1; tentative D call: TRBD1 (5 bases). CDR1 and CDR2 from the germline V gene are LGHNA and YSLEER. This CDR3 region has 16 residues. Between the trimmed V and J ends, which lost 1 base and 5 bases, there was a span of 17 bases. This CDR3 is CASSQAYRQGGTEAFF. DNA for the CDR3: TGCGCCAGCAGCCAAGCGTACCGGCAGGGCGGGACTGAAGCTTTCTTT.

The rearrangement uses TRBV9 and TRBJ2-1, with D unclear. The V and J ends lost 2 bases and 3 bases respectively, with 3 bases between them. Germline CDR1 is SGDLS and CDR2 is YYNGEE. This CDR3 region has 12 residues. The DNA for the CDR3 is TGTGCCAGCAGCGTGCGCTACAATGAGCAGTTCTTC. Its protein product is CASSVRYNEQFF.

The chain recombines TRBV3-1 (or the pseudogene TRBV3-2) with TRBJ2-3, with D unclear. The CDR3 is 16 residues long. Germline CDR1 LGHDT, CDR2 YNNKEL (reference sequence). V was pared by 4 bases and J by 2 bases, with 16 bases between. For the CDR3, the DNA is TGTGCCAGCAGCCCGAAAAGCCGGCCGTTCACAGATACGCAGTATTTT. Its translation is CASSPKSRPFTDTQYF.

The V and J genes are TRBV20-1 and TRBJ2-3, with D uncertain. Germline assignment: CDR1 DFQATT and CDR2 SNEGSKA (reference sequence). The CDR3 totals 12 residues. Between the trimmed V and J ends, which lost 3 bases and 3 bases, there was a span of 7 bases. The CDR3 spells CSASRQTDTQYF. CDR3 coding DNA: TGCAGTGCTAGTCGTCAGACAGATACGCAGTATTTT.

The V and J genes are TRBV28 and TRBJ1-1, with D perhaps matching TRBD1 (5 bases). Per the germline V gene, CDR1 is MDHEN and CDR2 is SYDVKM. V was pared by 6 bases and J by 0 bases, with 11 bases between. This CDR3 has 14 residues. In nucleotides, the CDR3 is TGTGCCAGCAGAGAAGGACATATGAACACTGAAGCTTTCTTT. Encoded protein: CASREGHMNTEAFF.

CDR3 nucleotides: TGCAGCGTTGTCTTCCTAGAAGGGGCTCACTATGGCTACACCTTC. Its translation: CSVVFLEGAHYGYTF. The chain uses TRBV29-1 and TRBJ1-2; D might be TRBD1 (5 bases). The CDR3 is made up of 15 amino acids. The germline V gene has CDR1 SQVTM and CDR2 ANQGSEA. V was trimmed by 4 bases and J by 3 bases, leaving 18 bases between them.

The rearrangement uses TRBV7-2 and TRBJ2-2; TRBD1 matches at 8 bases. This CDR3 is 16 amino acids long. Losses at the gene ends were 6 bases for V and 3 bases for J; bases not matched to a gene: 9. Germline CDR1 SGHTA, CDR2 FQGNSA. CDR3 DNA: TGTGCCAGCAGAAAGACAGGGGAATTCTACACCGGGGAGCTGTTTTTT. Amino acid sequence: CASRKTGEFYTGELFF.

As regards this clone: Additional DNA sequences in this sample encode the identical CDR3. This chain connects TRBV11-2 to TRBJ1-1; D not certain. Trimming removed 0 bases from V and 0 bases from J, with 11 bases in between. This CDR3 region has 16 residues. The V gene's germline CDR1 is SGHAT and CDR2 FQNNGV. In DNA form, the CDR3 reads TGTGCCAGCAGCTTAGAGGGTGGCCTGTTGAACACTGAAGCTTTCTTT. Translation gives CASSLEGGLLNTEAFF.